Listed below are T cell receptor beta chains from one sample, sequenced in a study of OX40 agonist ivuxolimab in advanced cancers. Sequencing used immunoSEQ multiplex PCR; TCRdb keeps in-frame clones, though not all of them. The sample shows some 150,000 clones, roughly 91% of them seen only once. Sequencing used CD4+ or CD8+ T cells sorted from blood, obtained in a trial of the OX40 agonist ivuxolimab. These receptors came from an adult with an advanced solid tumor such as melanoma, head and neck, liver or kidney cancer. Both conserved end residues are part of each CDR3. A D gene is named only where the DNA matches it firmly. Clone size appears in some rows only: once, few, many, or a class for an expanded clone.

j_gene: TRBJ2-1; v_gene: TRBV7-3; d_gene: TRBD2; abundance: .; CDR3nt: TGTACCAGCAGCTTAGCTGGACTAGCAAATGAGCAGTTCTTC; CDR3aa: CTSSLAGLANEQFF
j_gene: TRBJ2-2; v_gene: TRBV7-2; d_gene: .; abundance: .; CDR3nt: TGTGCCAGCAGCCTACGGAAGAACACCGGGGAGCTGTTTTTT; CDR3aa: CASSLRKNTGELFF
j_gene: TRBJ1-1; v_gene: TRBV5-4; d_gene: TRBD1; abundance: .; CDR3nt: TGTGCCAGCAGCTTGGGCCGTAAACAGGGGAGAGCTGAAGCTTTCTTT; CDR3aa: CASSLGRKQGRAEAFF
j_gene: TRBJ2-1; v_gene: TRBV4-1; d_gene: .; abundance: .; CDR3nt: TGCGCCAGCAGCCAGTCACCCGAAGGGCGGACTTCCTACAATGAGCAGTTCTTC; CDR3aa: CASSQSPEGRTSYNEQFF
j_gene: TRBJ1-3; v_gene: TRBV9; d_gene: .; abundance: .; CDR3nt: TGTGCCAGCAGCGTATGGGGGGACTCTGGAAACACCATATATTTT; CDR3aa: CASSVWGDSGNTIYF
j_gene: TRBJ2-7; v_gene: TRBV7-2; d_gene: .; abundance: .; CDR3nt: TGTGCCAGCAGCTTAAGAGACGGCTACGAGCAGTACTTC; CDR3aa: CASSLRDGYEQYF
j_gene: TRBJ2-7; v_gene: TRBV7-8; d_gene: .; abundance: .; CDR3nt: TGTGCCAGCAGCTTAAGTCGTAGCGGAACCTACGAGCAGTACTTC; CDR3aa: CASSLSRSGTYEQYF
j_gene: TRBJ1-5; v_gene: TRBV7-2; d_gene: .; abundance: .; CDR3nt: TGTGCCAGCAGCTTATCCAAGGGTTCTCAGCCCCAGCATTTT; CDR3aa: CASSLSKGSQPQHF
j_gene: TRBJ2-3; v_gene: TRBV9; d_gene: .; abundance: .; CDR3nt: TGTGCCAGCAGCGTACCGGGGCGAAGCACAGATACGCAGTATTTT; CDR3aa: CASSVPGRSTDTQYF
j_gene: TRBJ1-4; v_gene: TRBV7-2; d_gene: .; abundance: .; CDR3nt: TGTGCCAGCAGCTTAGTTGCAGGGGAAGTTGGTGAAAAACTGTTTTTT; CDR3aa: CASSLVAGEVGEKLFF
j_gene: TRBJ2-3; v_gene: TRBV4-1; d_gene: TRBD2; abundance: .; CDR3nt: TGCGCCAGCAGTGAAGAGCGGGGGCAACGCGATACGCAGTATTTT; CDR3aa: CASSEERGQRDTQYF
j_gene: TRBJ2-7; v_gene: TRBV9; d_gene: .; abundance: .; CDR3nt: TGTGCCAGCAGCGTAGTGAGCATCGCACCCGCCATGGAGCAGTACTTC; CDR3aa: CASSVVSIAPAMEQYF
j_gene: TRBJ2-3; v_gene: TRBV2; d_gene: .; abundance: .; CDR3nt: TGTGCCAGCAGTGAGTCGGGTGGGTTATCAACGCAGTATTTT; CDR3aa: CASSESGGLSTQYF
j_gene: TRBJ2-5; v_gene: TRBV6-5; d_gene: TRBD2; abundance: .; CDR3nt: TGTGCCAGCAGTTACTCGGGCGGAGCGGGAGAACAGACCCAGTACTTC; CDR3aa: CASSYSGGAGEQTQYF
j_gene: TRBJ2-3; v_gene: TRBV6-4; d_gene: TRBD1; abundance: .; CDR3nt: TGTGCCAGCAGTGAAGAAGGGACAGGGGGCTCAGATACGCAGTATTTT; CDR3aa: CASSEEGTGGSDTQYF
j_gene: TRBJ2-2; v_gene: TRBV11-2; d_gene: .; abundance: few; CDR3nt: TGTGCCAGCAGTCAAGAACCGGGCGCTGGAACCGGGGAGCTGTTTTTT; CDR3aa: CASSQEPGAGTGELFF
j_gene: TRBJ1-1; v_gene: TRBV6-1; d_gene: .; abundance: .; CDR3nt: TGTGCCAGCAGTGAAGGGCGGAGAATGAACACTGAAGCTTTCTTT; CDR3aa: CASSEGRRMNTEAFF
j_gene: TRBJ2-2; v_gene: TRBV19; d_gene: TRBD1; abundance: .; CDR3nt: TGTGCCAGTACCCCAGGGACAGGGGGGAACACCGGGGAGCTGTTTTTT; CDR3aa: CASTPGTGGNTGELFF
j_gene: TRBJ2-3; v_gene: TRBV9; d_gene: TRBD2; abundance: once; CDR3nt: TGTGCCAGCTGTAATGCGGGAGGGCTCCCTGGGGATACGCAGTATTTT; CDR3aa: CASCNAGGLPGDTQYF
j_gene: TRBJ2-7; v_gene: TRBV28; d_gene: .; abundance: .; CDR3nt: TGTGCCAGCAGCTCCAGGGATATCTACGAGCAGTACTTC; CDR3aa: CASSSRDIYEQYF
j_gene: TRBJ1-1; v_gene: TRBV6-5; d_gene: .; abundance: once; CDR3nt: TGTGCCAGCAGTTTTACATTAGGGGCCACTGAAGCTTTCTTT; CDR3aa: CASSFTLGATEAFF
j_gene: TRBJ1-1; v_gene: TRBV4-3; d_gene: .; abundance: .; CDR3nt: TGCGCCAGCAGCCAAGAAGGGGGACGGACGAACACTGAAGCTTTCTTT; CDR3aa: CASSQEGGRTNTEAFF
j_gene: TRBJ2-5; v_gene: TRBV7-9; d_gene: TRBD1; abundance: .; CDR3nt: TGTGCCAGCAGCTTAGGAAGACAGGGGGAGACCCAGTACTTC; CDR3aa: CASSLGRQGETQYF
j_gene: TRBJ2-1; v_gene: TRBV5-4; d_gene: .; abundance: .; CDR3nt: TGTGCCAGCAGCTGGACAGCCTCCAATGAGCAGTTCTTC; CDR3aa: CASSWTASNEQFF